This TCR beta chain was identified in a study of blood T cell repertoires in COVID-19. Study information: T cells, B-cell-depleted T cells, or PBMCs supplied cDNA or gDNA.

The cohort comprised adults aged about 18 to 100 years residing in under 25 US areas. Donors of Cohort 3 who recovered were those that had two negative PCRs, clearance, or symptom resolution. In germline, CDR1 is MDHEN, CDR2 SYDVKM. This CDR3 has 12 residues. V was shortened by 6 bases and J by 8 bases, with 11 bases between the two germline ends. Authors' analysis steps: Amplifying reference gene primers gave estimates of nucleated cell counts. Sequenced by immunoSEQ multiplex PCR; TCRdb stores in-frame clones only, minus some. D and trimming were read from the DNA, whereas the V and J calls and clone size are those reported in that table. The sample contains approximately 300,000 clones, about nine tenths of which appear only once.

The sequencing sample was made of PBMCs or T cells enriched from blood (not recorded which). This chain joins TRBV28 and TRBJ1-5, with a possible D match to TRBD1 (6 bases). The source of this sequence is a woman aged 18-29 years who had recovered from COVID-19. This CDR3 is CASRSQGEPQHF. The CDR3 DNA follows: TGTGCCAGCAGGTCACAGGGAGAGCCCCAGCATTTT.